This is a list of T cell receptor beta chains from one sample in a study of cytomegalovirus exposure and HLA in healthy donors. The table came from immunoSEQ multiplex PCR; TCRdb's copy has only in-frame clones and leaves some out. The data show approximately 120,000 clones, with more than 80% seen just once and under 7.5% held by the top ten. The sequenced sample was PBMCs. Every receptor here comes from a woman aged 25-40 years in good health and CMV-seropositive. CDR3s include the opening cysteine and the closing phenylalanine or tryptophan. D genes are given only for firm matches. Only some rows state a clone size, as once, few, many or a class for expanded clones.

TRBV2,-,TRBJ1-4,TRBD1,TGTGCCAGCAGTGTCTACTCCGGGACAGGGGGAAGAGAAAAACTGTTTTTT,CASSVYSGTGGREKLFF
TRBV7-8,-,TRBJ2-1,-,TGTGCCAGCAGCTCTTTCTACAATGAGCAGTTCTTC,CASSSFYNEQFF
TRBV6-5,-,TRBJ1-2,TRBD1,TGTGCCAGCAGGCCGCCGGGACAGGGACATGGCTACACCTTC,CASRPPGQGHGYTF
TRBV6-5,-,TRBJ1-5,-,TGTGCCAGCAGTTACGACAGGAATCAGCCCCAGCATTTT,CASSYDRNQPQHF
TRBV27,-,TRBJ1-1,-,TGTGCCAGCAGTTTATCTAAGAACACTGAAGCTTTCTTT,CASSLSKNTEAFF
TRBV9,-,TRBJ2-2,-,TGTGCCAGCAGCGTAGGGGGACTCAACACCGGGGAGCTGTTTTTT,CASSVGGLNTGELFF
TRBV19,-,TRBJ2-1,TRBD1,TGTGCCAGTAGCGCACAGGGGATGGCTGTAGGACAGTTCTTC,CASSAQGMAVGQFF
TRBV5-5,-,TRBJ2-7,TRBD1,TGTGCCAGCAGCTTCACCCCCGGGACAGGGGCTAAGTGGCAGTACTTC,CASSFTPGTGAKWQYF
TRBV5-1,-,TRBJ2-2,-,TGCGCCAGCAGTTTGGATCCCGCCGGCGGGGAGCTGTTTTTT,CASSLDPAGGELFF
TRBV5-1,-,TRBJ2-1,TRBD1,TGCGCCAGCAGCGGCCGTGACAGGGGTGAGCAGTTCTTC,CASSGRDRGEQFF
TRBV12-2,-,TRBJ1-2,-,TGTGCAAGTCGCTCACACAGAGACAGGGACAACTATGGCTACACCTTC,CASRSHRDRDNYGYTF
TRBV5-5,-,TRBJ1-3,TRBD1,TGTGCCAGCAGCGGATGGACAGGGGCAGGAAACACCATATATTTT,CASSGWTGAGNTIYF
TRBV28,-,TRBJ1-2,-,TGTGAAGAAACTGACTATGGCTACACCTTC,CEETDYGYTF
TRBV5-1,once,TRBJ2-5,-,TGCGCCAGCAGGAGGCAGGAGACCCAGTACTTC,CASRRQETQYF
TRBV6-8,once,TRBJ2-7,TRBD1,TGTGCCAGCAGAGCGCAGGGGGCCCAATCCTACGAGCAGTACTTC,CASRAQGAQSYEQYF
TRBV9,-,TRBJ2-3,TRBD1,TGTGCCAGCAGCGTCGGGACAGGGGGAACAGATACGCAGTATTTT,CASSVGTGGTDTQYF
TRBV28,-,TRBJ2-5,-,TGTGCCAGCAGTTTGAGGTACCAAGAGACCCAGTACTTC,CASSLRYQETQYF
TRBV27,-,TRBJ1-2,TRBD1,TGTGCCAGCAGTCCCCTACCCCAGGGGGCCTATGGCTACACCTTC,CASSPLPQGAYGYTF
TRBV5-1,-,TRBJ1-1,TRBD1,TGCGCCAGCAGCTTGGGTACAGGGGATGGACCTGAAGCTTTCTTT,CASSLGTGDGPEAFF
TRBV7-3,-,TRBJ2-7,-,TGTGCCAGCAGCTTATCGGGGGTCGACGAGCAGTACTTC,CASSLSGVDEQYF
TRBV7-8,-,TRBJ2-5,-,TGTGCCAGCAGCTTAATAGGGGGAACAGAGGGGACCCAGTACTTC,CASSLIGGTEGTQYF
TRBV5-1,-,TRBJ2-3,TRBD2,TGCGCCAGCAGCTTTGGACTAGCGGGAGATACGCAGTATTTT,CASSFGLAGDTQYF
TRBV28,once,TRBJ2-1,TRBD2,TGTGCCAGCAGGACCACCGGGACTAGCAGTCACAATGAGCAGTTCTTC,CASRTTGTSSHNEQFF
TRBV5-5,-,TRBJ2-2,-,TGTGCCAGCAGCCGGGTCGGGGGTACTCTAACCGGGGAGCTGTTTTTT,CASSRVGGTLTGELFF
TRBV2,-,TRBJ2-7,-,TGTGCCAGCAGTTCATTTGACAGCTCCTACGAGCAGTACTTC,CASSSFDSSYEQYF
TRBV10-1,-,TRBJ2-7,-,TGCGCCAGCACCACCAGGTCAGGGCCCCCCTACGAGCAGTACTTC,CASTTRSGPPYEQYF
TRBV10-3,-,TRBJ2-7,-,TGTGCCATCAGTGAGTCTGGCGGCCTATACGAGCAGTACTTC,CAISESGGLYEQYF
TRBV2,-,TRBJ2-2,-,TGTGCCAGCAGTGACAGGGGTGTCGGGGAGCTGTTTTTT,CASSDRGVGELFF
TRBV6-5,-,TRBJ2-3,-,TGTGCCAGCAGCTACACTCCCTACACGGGTACGCAGTATTTT,CASSYTPYTGTQYF